This TCR beta chain was found in a study of T cells after yellow fever vaccination. Trimming removed 2 bases at V and 5 bases at J, with 13 bases between. Germline V gives CDR1 SGHDT, CDR2 YYEEEE. The CDR3 totals 14 residues. TCRdb redid the calling of the 5' RACE reads with MiXCR, one entry per CDR3 protein. The repertoire consists of 14,000 or so distinct CDR3 sequences, with roughly 7.2% occurring once and the leading ten covering more than 1.5%. The rearrangement joins TRBV5-6 to TRBJ2-5; possible D gene TRBD2, 6 bases. This receptor was identified in a man aged 18 to 35 who received the YFV17D yellow fever vaccine. The material sequenced was PBMCs, either bulk or a sorted T-cell subset (CD4+, CD8+, memory, or dextramer-sorted; not recorded which), taken on the day of the yellow fever booster vaccination. The CDR3 sequence is CASSFAGSRETQYF. DNA for the CDR3: TGTGCCAGCAGCTTCGCGGGGTCGCGCGAGACCCAGTACTTC.